In this sample, the clone carrying this TCR beta chain turned up a few times. The antigen remains unidentified. Different DNA sequences within this sample yield the same CDR3. Using immunoSEQ multiplex PCR, the repertoire was profiled, and TCRdb retains in-frame clones only, with some absent. The sample includes 90,000 to 95,000 clones, around nine tenths seen only once; the top ten take roughly 19%. This entry comes from a study of T cell responses to AZD1222 COVID-19 vaccine. Study at large: Second-dose recipients at about 4 or about 12 weeks were treated as one pooled group.

The CDR3 totals 12 residues. Deletions cut 6 bases from V and 4 bases from J, with 13 bases between. Looked up from germline, CDR1 is SQVTM and CDR2 is ANQGSEA. General study points: Among spike-specific TCRs, nearly half reportedly target unmutated variant regions. Dominant at 160-218 and 743-854, vaccine-associated CD4 TCRs also spanned spike.

Sequenced here: peripheral blood, sampled on day 0 of AZD1222 vaccination. The sequence derives from an adult in good health. The rearrangement links TRBV29-1 to TRBJ2-7; maybe TRBD1 (8 bases). The CDR3: CSVGQGGYEQYF. DNA of the CDR3: TGCAGCGTCGGACAGGGAGGGTACGAGCAGTACTTC.